This TCR beta chain was profiled in a study of untreated major depressive disorder. Whole-study findings and limits: TRBV05-01 (Vbeta 5.1) usage was higher in CD4+ T cells of depressed patients than controls.

TCRdb keeps only in-frame clones here, not all; method: immunoSEQ multiplex PCR. The data show approximately 24,000 clones, with about 90% seen just once and 0.55% to 0.9% held by the top ten. Notes on this clone: Its antigen is currently unknown.

Patient depression severity was moderate to severe. This CDR3 contains 13 residues. CDR1 and CDR2 from the germline V gene are SGHTA and FQGNSA. The V end was cut by 4 bases, the J end by 7 bases, with 13 bases between. The rearrangement joins TRBV7-2 to TRBJ1-1; D remains ambiguous. This TCR derives from a woman under 40 with major depressive disorder. The sequenced material came from CD4+ T cells from PBMCs. The CDR3 DNA sequence: TGTGCCAGCAGCTCCCAGATGGGAATTGAAGCTTTCTTT. It translates to CASSSQMGIEAFF.